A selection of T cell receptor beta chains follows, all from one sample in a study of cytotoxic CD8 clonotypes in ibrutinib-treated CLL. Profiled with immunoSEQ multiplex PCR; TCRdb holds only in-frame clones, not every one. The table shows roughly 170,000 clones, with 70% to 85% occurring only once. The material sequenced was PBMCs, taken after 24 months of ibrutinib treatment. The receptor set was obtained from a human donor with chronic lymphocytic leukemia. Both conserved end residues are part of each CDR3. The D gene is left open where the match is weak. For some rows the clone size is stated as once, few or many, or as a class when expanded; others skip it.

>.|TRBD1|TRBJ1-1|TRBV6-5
TGTGCCAGCAGATTTGACAGGGTCAACACTGAAGCTTTCTTT
CASRFDRVNTEAFF
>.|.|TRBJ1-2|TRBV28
TGTGCCAGCACGGACCCGGTTTTTCGATACACCTTC
CASTDPVFRYTF
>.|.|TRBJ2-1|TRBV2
TGTGCCAGCAGTGATGGGGGGTACAATGAGCAGTTCTTC
CASSDGGYNEQFF
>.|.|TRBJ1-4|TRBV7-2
TGTGCCAGCAGTTACAGGAATGAAAAACTGTTTTTT
CASSYRNEKLFF
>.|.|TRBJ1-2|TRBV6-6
TGTGCCAGCAGTTACGATTTGACTACTAACTATGGCTACACCTTC
CASSYDLTTNYGYTF
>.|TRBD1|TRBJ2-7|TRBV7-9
TGTGCCAGCAGCTCCCACCAGACAGGGGGAAGCTCCTACGAGCAGTACTTC
CASSSHQTGGSSYEQYF
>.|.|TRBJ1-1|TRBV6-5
TGTGCCAGCAGGTCGGGGCCGCCTATGAACACTGAAGCTTTCTTT
CASRSGPPMNTEAFF
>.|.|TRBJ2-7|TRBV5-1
TGCGCCAGCAGCGGCCGACAAATTCCCTACGAGCAGTACTTC
CASSGRQIPYEQYF
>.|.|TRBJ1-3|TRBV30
TGTGCCTGGAGTACCGGGAACGGAAACACCATATATTTT
CAWSTGNGNTIYF
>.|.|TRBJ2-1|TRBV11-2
TGTGCCAGCATCCGAAGGGCCCCAGCGCAGGGCTCCTACAATGAGCAGTTCTTC
CASIRRAPAQGSYNEQFF
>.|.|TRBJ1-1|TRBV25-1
TGTGCCAGCAGGGACCCCTCGGGACGGAACACTGAAGCTTTCTTT
CASRDPSGRNTEAFF
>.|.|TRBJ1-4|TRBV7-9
TGTGCCAGCAGCTCCAGGGTTGCTAATGAAAAACTGTTTTTT
CASSSRVANEKLFF
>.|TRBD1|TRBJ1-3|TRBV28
TGTGCCAGCAGTTTCCCGGGACAGCTGGAGGGAAACACCATATATTTT
CASSFPGQLEGNTIYF
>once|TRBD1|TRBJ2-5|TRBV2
TGTGCCAGCAGCGTTGACCTGACAGGGGGCCAAGAGACCCAGTACTTC
CASSVDLTGGQETQYF
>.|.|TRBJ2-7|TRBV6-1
TGTGCCAGCAGACCCGGAGGTGGCTACGAGCAGTACTTC
CASRPGGGYEQYF
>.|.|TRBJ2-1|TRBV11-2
TGTGCCAGCAGCTCGACATTAAGACTGGATCCCTACAATGAGCAGTTCTTC
CASSSTLRLDPYNEQFF
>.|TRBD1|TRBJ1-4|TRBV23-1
TGCGCCAGCAGTCCGCGGTGGGGGGACAGACCTAATGAAAAACTGTTTTTT
CASSPRWGDRPNEKLFF
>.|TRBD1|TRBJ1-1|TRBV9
TGTGCCAGCAGCGTTCTGACAGGGGGCACTGAAGCTTTCTTT
CASSVLTGGTEAFF
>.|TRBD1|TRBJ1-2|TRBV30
TGTGCCTGGAGTCAGGACAGGCCCTATGGCTACACCTTC
CAWSQDRPYGYTF
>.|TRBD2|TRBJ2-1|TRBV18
TGTGCCAGCTCACCTGCCGGGACTAGGTTCGGGAATGAGCAGTTCTTC
CASSPAGTRFGNEQFF
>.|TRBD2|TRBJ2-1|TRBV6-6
TGTGCCAGCAGTTACTCTGGGCTAGCGGGAGGGGAGGAGTTCTTC
CASSYSGLAGGEEFF
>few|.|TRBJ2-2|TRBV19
TGTGCCAGTACCTTTACGATGGGGGGGAACACCGGGGAGCTGTTTTTT
CASTFTMGGNTGELFF
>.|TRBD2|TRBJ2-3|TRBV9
TGTGCCAGCAGCCTAAGAGGACTAGCGGGAGTAACAGATACGCAGTATTTT
CASSLRGLAGVTDTQYF
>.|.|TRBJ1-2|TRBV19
TGTGCCAGTAGAGATCAGGGGCAGAATGGCTACACCTTC
CASRDQGQNGYTF
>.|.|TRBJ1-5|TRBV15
TGTGCCACCAGCAGAGACGGGCAGCCCCAGCATTTT
CATSRDGQPQHF
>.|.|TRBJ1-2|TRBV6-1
TGTGCCAGCAGAAGGGACGGAAACTATGGCTACACCTTC
CASRRDGNYGYTF
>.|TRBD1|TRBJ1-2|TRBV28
TGTGCCAGCATTCGACAGGGGGCCGGATTTGACTATGGCTACACCTTC
CASIRQGAGFDYGYTF
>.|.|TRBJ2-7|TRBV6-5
TGTGCCAGCAGTCCCCCGGCTTACGAGCAGTACTTC
CASSPPAYEQYF
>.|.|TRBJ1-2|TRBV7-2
TGTGCCAGCAGCTTATCGCAGGGGACTGGCTACACCTTC
CASSLSQGTGYTF
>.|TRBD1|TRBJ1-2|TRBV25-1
TGTGCCAGCAGTGCGGGACAGCACTATGGCTACACCTTC
CASSAGQHYGYTF
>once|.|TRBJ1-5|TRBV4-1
TGCGCCAGCAGCCGACCGGGCAGTCGAGATCAGCCCCAGCATTTT
CASSRPGSRDQPQHF
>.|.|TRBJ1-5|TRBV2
TGTGCCAGCAGTCCAAGGGGGGGGCGCGGGAATCAGCCCCAGCATTTT
CASSPRGGRGNQPQHF
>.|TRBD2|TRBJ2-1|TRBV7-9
TGTGCCAGCAGCTCCGGGACTAGCGGGGTCTCCTACAATGAGCAGTTCTTC
CASSSGTSGVSYNEQFF
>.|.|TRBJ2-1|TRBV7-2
TGTGCCAGCAGCTGGGGGGGCCCCTCCTACAATGAGCAGTTCTTC
CASSWGGPSYNEQFF
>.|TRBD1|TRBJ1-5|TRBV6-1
TGTGCCGGCAGTGGAACCGGACAGGGATACAATCAGCCCCAGCATTTT
CAGSGTGQGYNQPQHF
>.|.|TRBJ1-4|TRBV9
TGTGCCAGCAGCGTAGAGGGTCTAGCTAATGAAAAACTGTTTTTT
CASSVEGLANEKLFF